These T cell receptor beta chains were read from a single sample in a study of blood T cell repertoires in COVID-19. The protocol was immunoSEQ multiplex PCR, while the TCRdb copy is restricted to in-frame clones and leaves out a portion. Among 100,000 or so clones listed, approximately 90% were seen once. Sequencing was carried out using peripheral blood. The receptors stem from a human donor with active COVID-19. The donor label of this sample is uncertain. Each CDR3 is given with its conserved first and last residue. D genes are given only for firm matches.

v_call: TRBV6-5
j_call: TRBJ1-3
d_call: .
cdr3_aa: CASSYEAGSGNTIYF
cdr3_nt: TGTGCCAGCAGTTACGAAGCGGGTTCTGGAAACACCATATATTTT

v_call: TRBV3-1/TRBV3-2
j_call: TRBJ2-5
d_call: TRBD2
cdr3_aa: CASSFRRLALKETQYF
cdr3_nt: TGTGCCAGCAGCTTCCGCCGACTAGCCTTAAAAGAGACCCAGTACTTC

v_call: TRBV19
j_call: TRBJ2-1
d_call: .
cdr3_aa: CASSMLPGGNEQFF
cdr3_nt: TGTGCCAGTAGTATGCTCCCCGGGGGAAATGAGCAGTTCTTC

v_call: TRBV5-1
j_call: TRBJ1-6
d_call: TRBD1
cdr3_aa: CASSLGPSGGNNSPLHF
cdr3_nt: TGCGCCAGCAGCTTGGGGCCTTCAGGGGGAAATAATTCACCCCTCCACTTT

v_call: TRBV5-1
j_call: TRBJ1-1
d_call: .
cdr3_aa: CASSLEADTEAFF
cdr3_nt: TGCGCCAGCAGCTTGGAGGCGGACACTGAAGCTTTCTTT

v_call: TRBV18
j_call: TRBJ2-7
d_call: TRBD1
cdr3_aa: CASSPRTGQTYEQYF
cdr3_nt: TGTGCCAGCTCACCTCGGACAGGCCAGACCTACGAGCAGTACTTC

v_call: TRBV5-1
j_call: TRBJ1-5
d_call: .
cdr3_aa: CASRSGVVEGQPQHF
cdr3_nt: TGCGCCAGCAGATCAGGGGTTGTTGAAGGTCAGCCCCAGCATTTT

v_call: TRBV5-1
j_call: TRBJ2-7
d_call: .
cdr3_aa: CASSKPIDEGYEQYF
cdr3_nt: TGCGCCAGCAGCAAGCCAATCGATGAGGGCTACGAGCAGTACTTC

v_call: TRBV14
j_call: TRBJ1-2
d_call: .
cdr3_aa: CASSQDRGYGYTF
cdr3_nt: TGTGCCAGCAGCCAAGACAGGGGCTATGGCTACACCTTC

v_call: TRBV7-9
j_call: TRBJ2-2
d_call: TRBD1
cdr3_aa: CASSLRGQIANTGELFF
cdr3_nt: TGTGCCAGCAGCTTACGGGGACAGATCGCGAACACCGGGGAGCTGTTTTTT

v_call: TRBV7-2
j_call: TRBJ2-5
d_call: .
cdr3_aa: CASSLAGADGETQYF
cdr3_nt: TGTGCCAGCAGCTTAGCAGGGGCGGACGGAGAGACCCAGTACTTC

v_call: TRBV7-6
j_call: TRBJ2-1
d_call: TRBD2
cdr3_aa: CASSLELAGGNEQFF
cdr3_nt: TGTGCCAGCAGCTTAGAACTAGCGGGGGGAAATGAGCAGTTCTTC

v_call: TRBV6-1
j_call: TRBJ2-7
d_call: TRBD1
cdr3_aa: CASSVIATGPSYEQYF
cdr3_nt: TGTGCCAGCAGTGTCATTGCGACAGGGCCTTCCTACGAGCAGTACTTC

v_call: TRBV11-2
j_call: TRBJ2-7
d_call: TRBD1
cdr3_aa: CASSALQGMGEQYF
cdr3_nt: TGTGCCAGCAGCGCGCTACAGGGGATGGGGGAGCAGTACTTC

v_call: TRBV5-1
j_call: TRBJ2-7
d_call: .
cdr3_aa: CASSALSQGGEQYF
cdr3_nt: TGCGCCAGCAGCGCGTTGTCCCAGGGAGGCGAGCAGTACTTC

v_call: TRBV28
j_call: TRBJ1-6
d_call: .
cdr3_aa: CASSFAQGGGSPLHF
cdr3_nt: TGTGCCAGCAGTTTTGCGCAGGGAGGGGGTTCACCCCTCCACTTT

v_call: TRBV4-1
j_call: TRBJ2-1
d_call: .
cdr3_aa: CASSQAGTYNEQFF
cdr3_nt: TGCGCCAGCAGCCAAGCGGGGACCTACAATGAGCAGTTCTTC

v_call: TRBV7-8
j_call: TRBJ2-1
d_call: .
cdr3_aa: CASSLAGANEQFF
cdr3_nt: TGTGCCAGCAGCTTAGCGGGGGCCAATGAGCAGTTCTTC